This TCR beta chain was sequenced for a study of shared clonotypes between healthy human individuals. General study results and limits: A reduction in generation probabilities was seen for non-shared clonotypes relative to those shared by all four donors.

In the case of this clone: Antigen unknown.

Profiled with immunoSEQ multiplex PCR; TCRdb holds only in-frame clones, not every one. Here the sample spans some 980,000 clones, approximately 76% being singletons. CDR1 and CDR2 (germline): SNHLY, FYNNEI. CDR3 length equals 15 residues. Trimming pared 6 bases from V and 4 bases from J, leaving 15 bases between. The sequencing input was memory CD4+ T cells sorted from blood. Subset here: CD45RA-negative fraction. This TCR was sampled from a man between 18 and 29 years old in good health. This chain joins TRBV2 and TRBJ2-2; tentative D call: TRBD2 (6 bases). The CDR3 bases are TGTGCCAGCAGGGCCGGGACCGGGGGCACCGGGGAGCTGTTTTTT. Protein product: CASRAGTGGTGELFF.